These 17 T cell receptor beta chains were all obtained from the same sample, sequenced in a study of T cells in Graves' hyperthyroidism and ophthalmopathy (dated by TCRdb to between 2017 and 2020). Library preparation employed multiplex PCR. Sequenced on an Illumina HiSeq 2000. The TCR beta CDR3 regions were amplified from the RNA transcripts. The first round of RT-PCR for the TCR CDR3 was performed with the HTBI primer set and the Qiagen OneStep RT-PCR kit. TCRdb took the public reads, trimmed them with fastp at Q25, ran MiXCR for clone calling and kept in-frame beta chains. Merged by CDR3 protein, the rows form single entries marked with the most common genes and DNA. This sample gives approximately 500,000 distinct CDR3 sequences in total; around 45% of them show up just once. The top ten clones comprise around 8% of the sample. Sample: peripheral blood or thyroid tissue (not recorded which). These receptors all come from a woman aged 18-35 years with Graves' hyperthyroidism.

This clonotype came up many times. CDR3 amino acids: CASSFLPVRLGTGELFF. CDR3 nucleotide sequence: TGTGCCAGCAGCTTCTTGCCGGTGCGTTTGGGCACCGGGGAGCTGTTTTTT. The J gene is TRBJ2-2, the V gene TRBV7-9; D is undetermined. V lost 3 bases, J lost 4 bases, and 18 bases lay in between. CDR3 size: 17 residues. Per germline, CDR1 SEHNR and CDR2 FQNEAQ (reference sequence).

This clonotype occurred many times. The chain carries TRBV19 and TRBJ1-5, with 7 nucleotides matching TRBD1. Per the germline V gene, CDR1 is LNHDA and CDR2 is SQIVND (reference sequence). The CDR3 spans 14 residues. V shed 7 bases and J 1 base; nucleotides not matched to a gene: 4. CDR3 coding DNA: TGTGCCAGTATGGACAGGAAGAGCAATCAGCCCCAGCATTTT. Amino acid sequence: CASMDRKSNQPQHF.

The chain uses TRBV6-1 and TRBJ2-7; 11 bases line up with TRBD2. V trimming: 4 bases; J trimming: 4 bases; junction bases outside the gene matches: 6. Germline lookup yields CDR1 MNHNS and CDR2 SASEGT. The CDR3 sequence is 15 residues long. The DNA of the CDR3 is TGTGCCAGCAGTGTTTCGGGACTAGCGGAGTACGAGCAGTACTTC. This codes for CASSVSGLAEYEQYF.

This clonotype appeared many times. The CDR3, as DNA: TGTGCCAGCACCCGGACAGCTCAAGAGACCCAGTACTTC. Translated: CASTRTAQETQYF. This chain joins TRBV6-5 and TRBJ2-5, with D maybe TRBD1 (6 bases). Looked up from germline, CDR1 is MNHEY and CDR2 is SVGAGI. The CDR3 totals 13 residues. Between the trimmed V and J ends, which lost 7 bases and 2 bases, there was a span of 11 bases.

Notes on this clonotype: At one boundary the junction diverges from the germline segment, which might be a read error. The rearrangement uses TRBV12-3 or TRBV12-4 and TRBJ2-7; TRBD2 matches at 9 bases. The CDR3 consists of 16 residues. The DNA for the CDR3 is TGTGCCAGCAGAAGAGAAGCGGGGGGAACCTCCTACGAGCTGTACTTC. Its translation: CASRREAGGTSYELYF.

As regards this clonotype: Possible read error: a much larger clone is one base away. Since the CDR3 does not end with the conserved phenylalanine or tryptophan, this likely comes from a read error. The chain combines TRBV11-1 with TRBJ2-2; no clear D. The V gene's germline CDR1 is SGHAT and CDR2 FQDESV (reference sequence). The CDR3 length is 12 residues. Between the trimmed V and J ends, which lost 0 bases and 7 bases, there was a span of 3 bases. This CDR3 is CASSLALGELFS. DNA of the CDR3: TGTGCCAGCAGCTTAGCTCTCGGGGAGCTGTTTTCT.

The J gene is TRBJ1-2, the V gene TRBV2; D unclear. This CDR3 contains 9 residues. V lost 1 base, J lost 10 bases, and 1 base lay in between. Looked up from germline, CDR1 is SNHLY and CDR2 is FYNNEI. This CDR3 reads CASSEVYTF. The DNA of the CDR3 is TGTGCCAGCAGTGAAGTCTACACCTTC. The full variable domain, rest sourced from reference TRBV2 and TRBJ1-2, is EPEVTQTPSHQVTQMGQEVILRCVPISNHLYFYWYRQILGQKVEFLVSFYNNEISEKSEIFDDQFSVERPDGSNFTLKIRSTKLEDSAMYFCASSEVYTFGSGTRLTVV.

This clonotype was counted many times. Here the CDR3 reads CATSRDWAQPQHF. In DNA form, the CDR3 reads TGTGCCACCAGCAGAGACTGGGCTCAGCCCCAGCATTTT. The rearrangement links TRBV15 to TRBJ1-5; D remains ambiguous. With 0 bases removed from V and 6 bases from J, the gap between germline ends came to 6 bases. Germline V gene sequence: CDR1 LNHNV, CDR2 YYDKDF (reference sequence). CDR3 length: 13 residues.

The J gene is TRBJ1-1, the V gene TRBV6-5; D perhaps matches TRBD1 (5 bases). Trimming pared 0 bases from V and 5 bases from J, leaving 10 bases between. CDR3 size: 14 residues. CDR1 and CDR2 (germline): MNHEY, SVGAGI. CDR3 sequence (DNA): TGTGCCAGCAGTTACTCCTGGGAGGGGACTGAAGCTTTCTTT. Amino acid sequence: CASSYSWEGTEAFF.

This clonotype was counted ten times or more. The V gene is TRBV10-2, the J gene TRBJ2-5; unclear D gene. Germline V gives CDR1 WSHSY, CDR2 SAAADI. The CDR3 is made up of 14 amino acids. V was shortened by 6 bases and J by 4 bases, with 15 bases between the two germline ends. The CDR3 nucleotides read TGCGCCAGCAGACCCACGCTTCGGGTAGAGACCCAGTACTTC. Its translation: CASRPTLRVETQYF.

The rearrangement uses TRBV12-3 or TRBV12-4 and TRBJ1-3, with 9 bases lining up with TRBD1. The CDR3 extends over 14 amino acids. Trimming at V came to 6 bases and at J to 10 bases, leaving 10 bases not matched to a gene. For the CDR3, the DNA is TGTGCCAGCAGCTCCGGGACAGGGATGAGAACCATATATTTT. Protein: CASSSGTGMRTIYF.

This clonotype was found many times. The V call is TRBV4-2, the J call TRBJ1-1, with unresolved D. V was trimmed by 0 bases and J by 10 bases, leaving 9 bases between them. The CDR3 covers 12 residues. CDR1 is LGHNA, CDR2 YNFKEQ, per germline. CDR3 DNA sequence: TGTGCCAGCAGCCAAGATTTTGGGAGAGCTTTCTTT. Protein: CASSQDFGRAFF.

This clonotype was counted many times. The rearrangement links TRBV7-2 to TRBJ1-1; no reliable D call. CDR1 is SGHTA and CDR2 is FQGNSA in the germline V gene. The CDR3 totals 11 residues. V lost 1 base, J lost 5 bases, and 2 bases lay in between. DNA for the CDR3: TGTGCCAGCAGCTTAGTAACTGAAGCTTTCTTT. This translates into CASSLVTEAFF.

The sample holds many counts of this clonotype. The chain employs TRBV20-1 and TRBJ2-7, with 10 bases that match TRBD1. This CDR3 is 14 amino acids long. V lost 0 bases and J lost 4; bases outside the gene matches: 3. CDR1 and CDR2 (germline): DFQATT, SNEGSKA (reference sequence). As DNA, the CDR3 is TGCAGTGCTAGAGATTGGGGACAGGGGTACGAGCAGTACTTC. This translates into CSARDWGQGYEQYF.

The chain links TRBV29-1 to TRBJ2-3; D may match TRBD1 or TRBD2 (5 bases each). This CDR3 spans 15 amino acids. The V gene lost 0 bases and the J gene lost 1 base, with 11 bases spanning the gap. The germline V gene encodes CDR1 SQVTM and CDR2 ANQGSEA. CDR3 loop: CSVEDAGTGTDTQYF. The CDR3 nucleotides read TGCAGCGTTGAAGACGCCGGGACCGGCACAGATACGCAGTATTTT.

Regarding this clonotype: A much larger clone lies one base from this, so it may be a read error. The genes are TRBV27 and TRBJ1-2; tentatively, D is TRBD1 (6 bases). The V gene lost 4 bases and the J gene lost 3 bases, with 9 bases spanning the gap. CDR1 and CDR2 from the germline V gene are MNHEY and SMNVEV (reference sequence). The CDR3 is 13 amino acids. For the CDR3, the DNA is TGTGCCAGCAGTTATACAGGGTACTATGGCTACACCTTC. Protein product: CASSYTGYYGYTF.

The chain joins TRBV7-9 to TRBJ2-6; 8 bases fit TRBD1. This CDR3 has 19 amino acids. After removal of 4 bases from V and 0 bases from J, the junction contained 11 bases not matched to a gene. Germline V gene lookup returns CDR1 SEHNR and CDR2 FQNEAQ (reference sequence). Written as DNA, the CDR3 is TGTGCCAGCAGCTCCAATTCCGGGACAGGATTCTCTGGGGCCAACGTCCTGACTTTC. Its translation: CASSSNSGTGFSGANVLTF. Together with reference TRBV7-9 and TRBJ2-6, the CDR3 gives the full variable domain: DTGVSQNPRHKITKRGQNVTFRCDPISEHNRLYWYRQTLGQGPEFLTYFQNEAQLEKSRLLSDRFSAERPKGSFSTLEIQRTEQGDSAMYLCASSSNSGTGFSGANVLTFGAGSRLTVL.